This TCR beta chain was captured by sequencing in a study of T cells in Graves' hyperthyroidism and ophthalmopathy (dated by TCRdb to the late 2010s). For context, the study as a whole: TCR V-J signatures able to tell the groups apart were searched for in a discovery cohort of about a hundred patients, of whom more than 40 had Graves' ophthalmopathy and 57 had stable Graves' hyperthyroidism. After sampling, hyperthyroidism patients received methimazole starting at 30 mg daily, and ophthalmopathy patients received high-dose intravenous methylprednisolone. The roughly 94 discovery patients were randomly divided into training and test sets at a 7:3 ratio. An independent validation cohort of 18 to 20 hyperthyroidism patients and roughly 16 patients who later progressed to ophthalmopathy tested prospective prediction of ophthalmopathy. Thyroid tissue and blood T-cell repertoires from about six Graves' hyperthyroidism patients were also compared in the study. The paper describes TCR Vbeta CDR3 sequencing of roughly 130 peripheral blood samples, made up of some 42 ophthalmopathy patients, approximately 76 hyperthyroidism patients and 17 progressor patients. Study-wide conclusions, independent of this receptor: In validation, the model predicted progression to ophthalmopathy with approximately 71% sensitivity and about 73% specificity, a median of approximately 6.5 months before onset. Most expanded thyroid clonotypes (frequency above 0.001) were also found in blood, which suggests that blood repertoires may mirror thyroid immune responses. Sample size was not statistically predetermined, and investigators were not blinded to group allocation. Ophthalmopathy was separated from stable hyperthyroidism by a 13 V-J signature model, with over 85% sensitivity and approximately 81% specificity obtained in cross-validation and 80%/75% obtained in testing.

Notes on this clonotype: No antigen is known for it. Nothing much larger sits one base from this clone, and base qualities are not available.

The TCR beta CDR3 regions were amplified from RNA transcripts. The first round of RT-PCR for the TCR CDR3 was performed with the HTBI primer set and the Qiagen OneStep RT-PCR kit. Libraries were constructed in a second round of multiplex PCR, after which size selection and purification were carried out. Paired-end sequencing of the libraries was performed with 100 bp reads on an Illumina HiSeq2000. The published analysis was carried out like this. Raw data were processed with SOAPnuke, discarding reads with adapters, uncalled bases, mean Phred below 15, or no exact constant-primer or identifier match. High-quality paired reads were merged with COPE v1.2.5, and unique nucleotide sequences were defined as clonotypes. MiTCR v1.1 was used to align clonotypes to the IMGT TRBV, TRBD and TRBJ reference segments. The analysis included only V-J combinations with a frequency above 0.0001, which together covered 99% to 99.2% of the repertoires. A TCS score was defined as the ratio between F50 (clonal expansion) and ExV (chaos), using BLOSUM62-based TCRdist between CDR3 peptides within each V-J. Welch's t-statistics and random forest reduced fewer than 600 V-J features to 10 to 15, which were used in a naive Bayes classifier (R e1071). The similarity between thyroid and blood repertoires was quantified using the Morisita-Horn index. The public sequencing data were trimmed at Q25 with fastp and processed into clonotypes with MiXCR by TCRdb, which kept only in-frame beta chains. Under each unique CDR3 protein, matching rows form one entry showing the most common genes and DNA. For this entry, the V and J calls and clone size follow TCRdb and not the study's own pipeline. The sample table shows 450,000 to 700,000 distinct CDR3 sequences, and around 42% are seen once. Roughly 19% of the sample is held by the ten biggest clonotypes.

Exclusion was applied to patients with uncontrolled infections, other autoimmune diseases, pregnancy or lactation. Diagnoses were established on the basis of clinical symptoms, serum thyroxine and TRAb, thyroid ultrasound, and orbital computed tomography. Total RNA was extracted using Trizol reagent, and RNA quality was assessed on an Agilent 2100 Bioanalyzer. From its cysteine to its phenylalanine, the CDR3 spans 15 amino acids. This entry keeps only the CDR3 DNA: 45 bases, framed from base 1. The junction shows trimming of 6 bases on V and 4 bases on J, and the gene matches do not reach 9 bases of it.

The chain employs TRBV12-3 or TRBV12-4 and TRBJ1-2, and TRBD1 aligns with 9 junction nucleotides. This sequence originates from an adult woman with Graves' disease, either hyperthyroidism or ophthalmopathy (not recorded which). The specimen sequenced was peripheral blood or thyroid tissue (not recorded which). The DNA reads TGTGCCAGCAGAACAGGGGGCGCGGGGTCCTATGGCTACACCTTC. Protein translation: CASRTGGAGSYGYTF.